This T cell receptor beta chain was recovered during a study of blood T cell repertoires in COVID-19. On the study more broadly: Spain, Italy and the United States supplied samples that represented acute and convalescent COVID-19. T cells, B-cell-depleted T cells, or PBMCs provided the cDNA or gDNA that served as material.

Authors' analysis steps: Reference gene primer amplification yielded estimated nucleated cell counts. The repertoire was sequenced with immunoSEQ multiplex PCR; TCRdb's copy has only in-frame clones and lacks some. That table furnishes V, J and clone size, whereas the DNA furnished D and trimming. The repertoire holds 150,000 to 200,000 clones, about 90% seen once, with around 9.9% in the top ten. Germline-derived CDR1 and CDR2 are LGHDT and YNNKEL (reference sequence). Deletions cut 1 base from V and 3 bases from J, with 13 bases between. The CDR3 runs 15 residues. This clone has a handful of counts.

This TCR came from a woman aged 55 to 70 with COVID-19, enrolled during active disease. Sequenced input: peripheral blood. The chain links TRBV3-1 (or the pseudogene TRBV3-2) to TRBJ2-7, with D perhaps matching TRBD1 (5 bases). CDR3: CASSQGFLGDYEQYF. Written as DNA, the CDR3 is TGTGCCAGCAGCCAAGGGTTTTTAGGGGACTACGAGCAGTACTTC.